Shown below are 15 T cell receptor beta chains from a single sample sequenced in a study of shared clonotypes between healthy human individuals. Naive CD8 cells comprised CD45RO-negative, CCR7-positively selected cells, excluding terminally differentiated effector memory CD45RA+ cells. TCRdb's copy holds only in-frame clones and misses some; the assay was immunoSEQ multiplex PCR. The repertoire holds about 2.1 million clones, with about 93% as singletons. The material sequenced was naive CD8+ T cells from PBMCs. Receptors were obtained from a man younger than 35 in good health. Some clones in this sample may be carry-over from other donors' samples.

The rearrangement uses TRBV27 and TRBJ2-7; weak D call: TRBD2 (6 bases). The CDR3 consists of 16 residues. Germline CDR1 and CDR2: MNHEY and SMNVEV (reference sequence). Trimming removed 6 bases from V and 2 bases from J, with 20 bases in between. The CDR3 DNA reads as TGTGCCAGCAGCGTCGGATCAGGAGGGCTCGCCTACGAGCAGTACTTC. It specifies CASSVGSGGLAYEQYF.

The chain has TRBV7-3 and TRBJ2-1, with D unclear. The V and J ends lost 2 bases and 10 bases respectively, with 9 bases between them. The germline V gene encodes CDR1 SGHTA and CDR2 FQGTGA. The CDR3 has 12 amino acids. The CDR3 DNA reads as TGTGCCAGCAGCTTAGGGTCGCGAGAGCAGTTCTTC. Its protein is CASSLGSREQFF.

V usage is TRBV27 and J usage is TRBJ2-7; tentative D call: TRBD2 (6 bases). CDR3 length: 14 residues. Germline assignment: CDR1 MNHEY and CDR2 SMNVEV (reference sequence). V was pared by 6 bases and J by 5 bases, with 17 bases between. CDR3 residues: CASRTFGLQHEQYF. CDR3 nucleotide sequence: TGTGCCAGCAGGACCTTCGGACTACAGCACGAGCAGTACTTC.

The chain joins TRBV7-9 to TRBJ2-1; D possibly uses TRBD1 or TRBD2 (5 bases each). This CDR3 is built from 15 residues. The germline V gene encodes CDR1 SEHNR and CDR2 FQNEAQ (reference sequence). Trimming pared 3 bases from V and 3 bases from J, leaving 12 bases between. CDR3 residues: CASSLGTALYNEQFF. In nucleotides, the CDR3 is TGTGCCAGCAGCTTGGGGACCGCCCTCTACAATGAGCAGTTCTTC.

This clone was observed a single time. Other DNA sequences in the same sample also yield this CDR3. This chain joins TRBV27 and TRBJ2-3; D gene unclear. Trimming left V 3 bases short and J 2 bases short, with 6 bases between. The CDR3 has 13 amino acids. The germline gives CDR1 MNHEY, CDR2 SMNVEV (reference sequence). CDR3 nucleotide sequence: TGTGCCAGCAGTTTGCGCGTCACAGATACGCAGTATTTT. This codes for CASSLRVTDTQYF.

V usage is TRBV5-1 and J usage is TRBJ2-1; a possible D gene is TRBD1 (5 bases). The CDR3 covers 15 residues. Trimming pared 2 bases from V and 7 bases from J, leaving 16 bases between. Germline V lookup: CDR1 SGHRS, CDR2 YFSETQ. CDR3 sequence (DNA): TGCGCCAGCAGCTTTATTGTCCAGGGCAGGAATGAGCAGTTCTTC. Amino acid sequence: CASSFIVQGRNEQFF.

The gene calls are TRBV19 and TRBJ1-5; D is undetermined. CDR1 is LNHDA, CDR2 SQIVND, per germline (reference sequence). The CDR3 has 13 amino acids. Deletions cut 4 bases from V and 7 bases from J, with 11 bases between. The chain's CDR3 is CASSTGWGQPQHF. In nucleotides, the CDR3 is TGTGCCAGTAGTACGGGTTGGGGACAGCCCCAGCATTTT.

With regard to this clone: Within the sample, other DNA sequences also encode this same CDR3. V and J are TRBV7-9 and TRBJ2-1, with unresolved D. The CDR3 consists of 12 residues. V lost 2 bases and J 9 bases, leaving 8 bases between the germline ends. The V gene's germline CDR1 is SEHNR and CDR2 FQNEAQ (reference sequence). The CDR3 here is CASSLLPGEQFF. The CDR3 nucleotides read TGTGCCAGCAGCTTATTACCGGGTGAGCAGTTCTTC.

DNA of the CDR3: TGTGCCAGCAGCTTAGGCGAGGGGACAGGGGTCGAGCAGTACTTC. This gives the protein CASSLGEGTGVEQYF. The V gene is TRBV11-2, the J gene TRBJ2-7; 10 bases align to TRBD1. Germline lookup yields CDR1 SGHAT and CDR2 FQNNGV. With 1 base clipped from V and 6 bases from J, the junction kept 6 bases outside the gene matches. CDR3 length: 15 residues.

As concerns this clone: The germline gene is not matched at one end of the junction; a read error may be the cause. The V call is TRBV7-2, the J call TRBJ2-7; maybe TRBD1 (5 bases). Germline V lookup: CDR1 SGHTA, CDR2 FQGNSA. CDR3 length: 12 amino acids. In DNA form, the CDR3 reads TGTGCCAGCAGCATAGCAGGGTACGAGCAGTACTTC. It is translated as CASSIAGYEQYF.

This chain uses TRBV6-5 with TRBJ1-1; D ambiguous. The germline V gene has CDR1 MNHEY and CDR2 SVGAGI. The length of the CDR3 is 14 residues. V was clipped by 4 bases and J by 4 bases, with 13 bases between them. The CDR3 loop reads CASSFEGATTEAFF. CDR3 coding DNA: TGTGCCAGCAGTTTCGAGGGCGCGACCACTGAAGCTTTCTTT.

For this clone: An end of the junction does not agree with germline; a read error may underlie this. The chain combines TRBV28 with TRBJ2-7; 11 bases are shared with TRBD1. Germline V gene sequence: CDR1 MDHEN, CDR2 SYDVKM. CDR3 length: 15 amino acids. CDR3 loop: CASSHGTGGSYEQHF. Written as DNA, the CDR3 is TGTGCCAGCAGCCACGGGACAGGGGGATCCTACGAGCAGCACTTC.

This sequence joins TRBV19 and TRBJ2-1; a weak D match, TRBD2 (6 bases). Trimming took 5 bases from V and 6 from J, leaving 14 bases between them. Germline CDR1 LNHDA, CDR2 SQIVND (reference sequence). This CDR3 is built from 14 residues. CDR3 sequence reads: CASSLSTSSNEQFF. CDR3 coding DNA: TGTGCCAGTAGTCTCTCCACTAGCTCCAATGAGCAGTTCTTC. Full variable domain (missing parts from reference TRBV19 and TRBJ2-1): DGGITQSPKYLFRKEGQNVTLSCEQNLNHDAMYWYRQDPGQGLRLIYYSQIVNDFQKGDIAEGYSVSREKKESFPLTVTSAQKNPTAFYLCASSLSTSSNEQFFGPGTRLTVL.

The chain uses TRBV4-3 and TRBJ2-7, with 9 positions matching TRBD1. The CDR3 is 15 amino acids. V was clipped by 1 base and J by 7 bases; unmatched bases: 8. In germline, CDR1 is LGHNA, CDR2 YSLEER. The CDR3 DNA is TGCGCCAGCAGCCAAGGGACAGGGGCCGGGGGGGAGCAGTACTTC. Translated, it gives CASSQGTGAGGEQYF.

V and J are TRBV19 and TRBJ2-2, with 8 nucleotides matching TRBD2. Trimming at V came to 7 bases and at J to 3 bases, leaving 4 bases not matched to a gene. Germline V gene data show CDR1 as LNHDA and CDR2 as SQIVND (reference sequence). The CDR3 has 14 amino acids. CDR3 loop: CASILSGDTGELFF. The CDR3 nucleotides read TGTGCCAGTATCCTTAGCGGGGACACCGGGGAGCTGTTTTTT.